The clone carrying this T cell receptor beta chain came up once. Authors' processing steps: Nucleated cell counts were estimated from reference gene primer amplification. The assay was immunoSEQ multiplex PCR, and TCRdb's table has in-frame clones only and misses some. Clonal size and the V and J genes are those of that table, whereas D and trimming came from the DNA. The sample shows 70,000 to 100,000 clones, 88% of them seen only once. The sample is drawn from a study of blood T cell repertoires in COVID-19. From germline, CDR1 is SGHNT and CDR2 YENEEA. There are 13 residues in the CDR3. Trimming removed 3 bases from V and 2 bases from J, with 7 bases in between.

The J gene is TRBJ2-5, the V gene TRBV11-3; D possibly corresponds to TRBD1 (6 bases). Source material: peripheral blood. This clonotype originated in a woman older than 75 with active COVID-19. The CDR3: CASSFTGQETQYF. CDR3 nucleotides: TGTGCCAGCAGCTTTACAGGGCAAGAGACCCAGTACTTC.